This T cell receptor (beta chain) was identified during a study of blood T cell repertoires in COVID-19. Study information: The samples span acute and convalescent COVID-19 from the United States, Italy and Spain.

Using immunoSEQ multiplex PCR, the repertoire was profiled, and TCRdb retains in-frame clones only, with some absent. The data hold 250,000 to 350,000 clones, with 80% to 90% observed a single time. This clone has more than one count but fewer than ten. The receptor was derived from a man aged 25-40 years with acute or convalescent COVID-19. The sequenced sample consisted of peripheral blood.

CDR3 sequence reads: CASSQTVNEQFF. CDR3 DNA: TGCGCCAGCAGCCAAACAGTCAATGAGCAGTTCTTC. The chain joins TRBV4-1 to TRBJ2-1; D is ambiguous. With 2 bases removed from V and 6 bases from J, the gap between germline ends came to 5 bases. CDR3 length: 12 amino acids. From germline, CDR1 is MGHRA and CDR2 YSYEKL.